This TCR beta chain was sequenced during a study of CD8+CD57+ T cells in acquired aplastic anemia. As for the study in general: The mean DNA yield obtained from sorted CD4+ and CD8+ cells came to about 3 ug.

Between the trimmed V and J ends, which lost 3 bases and 0 bases, there was a span of 8 bases. CDR3 size: 14 residues. Germline V gene lookup returns CDR1 KGHDR and CDR2 SFDVKD. The sequenced patients had an expansion of CD8+CD57+ cells seen by flow cytometry. Severe acquired aplastic anemia was present in all patients. A word on this clonotype: Its antigen remains unidentified.

Study-wide points: Between the patient and control groups, CD8+ Simpson's diversity did not differ significantly.

Investigators profiled TCR beta VDJ and CDR3 from genomic DNA template. Each CDR3 protein gets one entry after TCRdb re-called the reads with MiXCR. The sample consists of about 98,000 distinct CDR3 sequences, roughly two thirds of them appearing once. The specimen sequenced was sorted CD4+, CD8+, or CD8+CD57+ T cells (not recorded which) from PBMCs. The rearrangement uses TRBV24-1 and TRBJ2-7; tentatively, D is TRBD1 (5 bases). The receptor was isolated from a human donor with aplastic anemia. The DNA for the CDR3 is TGTGCCACCAGTGATAGGACACGCTCCTACGAGCAGTACTTC. It specifies CATSDRTRSYEQYF.